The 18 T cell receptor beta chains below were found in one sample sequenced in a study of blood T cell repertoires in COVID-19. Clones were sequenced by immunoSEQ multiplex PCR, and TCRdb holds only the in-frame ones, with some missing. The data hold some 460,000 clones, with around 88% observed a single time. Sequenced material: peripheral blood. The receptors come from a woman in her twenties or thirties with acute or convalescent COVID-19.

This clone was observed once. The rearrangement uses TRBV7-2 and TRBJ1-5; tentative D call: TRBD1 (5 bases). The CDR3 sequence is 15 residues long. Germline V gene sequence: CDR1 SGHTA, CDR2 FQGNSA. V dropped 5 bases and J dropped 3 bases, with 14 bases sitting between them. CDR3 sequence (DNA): TGTGCCAGCAGCGACGGGACTTTTTTCAATCAGCCCCAGCATTTT. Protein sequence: CASSDGTFFNQPQHF.

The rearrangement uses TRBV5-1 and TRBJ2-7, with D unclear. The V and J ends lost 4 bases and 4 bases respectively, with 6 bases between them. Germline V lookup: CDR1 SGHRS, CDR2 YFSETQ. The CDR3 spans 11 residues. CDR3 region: CASSPYYEQYF. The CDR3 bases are TGCGCCAGCAGCCCTTATTACGAGCAGTACTTC. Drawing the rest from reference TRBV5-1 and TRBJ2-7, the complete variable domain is KAGVTQTPRYLIKTRGQQVTLSCSPISGHRSVSWYQQTPGQGLQFLFEYFSETQRNKGNFPGRFSGRQFSNSRSEMNVSTLELGDSALYLCASSPYYEQYFGPGTRLTVT.

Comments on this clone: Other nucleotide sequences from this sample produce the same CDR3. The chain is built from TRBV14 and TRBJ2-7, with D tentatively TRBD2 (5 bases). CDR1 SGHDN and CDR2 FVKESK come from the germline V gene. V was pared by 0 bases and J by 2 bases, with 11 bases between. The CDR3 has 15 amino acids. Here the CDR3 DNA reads TGTGCCAGCAGCCAAGAAGTTGGTAGCGCCTACGAGCAGTACTTC. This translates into CASSQEVGSAYEQYF.

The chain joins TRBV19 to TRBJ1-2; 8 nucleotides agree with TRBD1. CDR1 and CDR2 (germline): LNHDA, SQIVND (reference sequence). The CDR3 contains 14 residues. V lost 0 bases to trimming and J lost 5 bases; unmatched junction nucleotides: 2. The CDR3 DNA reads TGTGCCAGTAGTATAGAGACAGGGGCTTATGGCTACACCTTC. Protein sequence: CASSIETGAYGYTF.

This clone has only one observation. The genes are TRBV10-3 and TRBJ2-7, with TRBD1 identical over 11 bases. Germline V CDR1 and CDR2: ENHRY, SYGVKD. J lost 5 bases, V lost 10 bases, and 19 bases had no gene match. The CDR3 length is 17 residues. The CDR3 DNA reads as TGTGCCACAGCTTTTGGGCGCGGACAGGGGGCCATGCACGAGCAGTACTTC. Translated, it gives CATAFGRGQGAMHEQYF.

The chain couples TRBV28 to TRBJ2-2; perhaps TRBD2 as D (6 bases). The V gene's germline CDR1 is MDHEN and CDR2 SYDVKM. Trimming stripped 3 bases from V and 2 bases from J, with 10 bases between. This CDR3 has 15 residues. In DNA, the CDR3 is TGTGCCAGCAGTTTTGGAGGGGATAACACCGGGGAGCTGTTTTTT. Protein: CASSFGGDNTGELFF.

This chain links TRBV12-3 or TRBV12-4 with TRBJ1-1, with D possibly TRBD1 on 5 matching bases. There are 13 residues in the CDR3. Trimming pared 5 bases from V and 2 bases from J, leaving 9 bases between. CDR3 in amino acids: CASSGQGNTEAFF. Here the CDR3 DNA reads TGTGCCAGCAGTGGTCAGGGTAACACTGAAGCTTTCTTT.

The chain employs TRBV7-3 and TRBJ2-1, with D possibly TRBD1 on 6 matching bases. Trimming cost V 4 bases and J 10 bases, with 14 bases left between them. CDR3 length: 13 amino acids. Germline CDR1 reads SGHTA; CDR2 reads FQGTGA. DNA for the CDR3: TGTGCCAGCAGCTACGGACAGTCTCAAGAGCAGTTCTTC. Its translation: CASSYGQSQEQFF.

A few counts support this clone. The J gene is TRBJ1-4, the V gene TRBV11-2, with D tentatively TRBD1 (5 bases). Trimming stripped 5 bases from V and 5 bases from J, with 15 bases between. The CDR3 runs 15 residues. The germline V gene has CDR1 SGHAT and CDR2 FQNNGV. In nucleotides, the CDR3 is TGTGCCAGCAGCCCACTTGACAGACTCAATGAAAAACTGTTTTTT. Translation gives CASSPLDRLNEKLFF.

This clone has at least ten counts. The CDR3 DNA reads TGTGCCAGCACCAGCGGTTGGCGGGGCCCCGGGGAGCTGTTTTTT. This translates into CASTSGWRGPGELFF. V gene TRBV28 combines with J gene TRBJ2-2; D might be TRBD2 (6 bases). Trimming pared 7 bases from V and 6 bases from J, leaving 18 bases between. Germline V gene lookup returns CDR1 MDHEN and CDR2 SYDVKM. This CDR3 is built from 15 residues.

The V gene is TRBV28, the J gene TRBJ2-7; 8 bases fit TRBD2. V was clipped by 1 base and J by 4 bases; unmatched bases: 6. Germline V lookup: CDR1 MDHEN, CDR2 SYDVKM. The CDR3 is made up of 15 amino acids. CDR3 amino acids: CASSLLGAGGYEQYF. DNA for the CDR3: TGTGCCAGCAGTTTATTAGGTGCGGGAGGTTACGAGCAGTACTTC.

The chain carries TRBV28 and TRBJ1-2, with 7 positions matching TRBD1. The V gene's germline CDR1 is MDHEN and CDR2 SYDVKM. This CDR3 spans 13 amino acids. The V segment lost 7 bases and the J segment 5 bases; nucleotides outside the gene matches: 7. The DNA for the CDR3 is TGTGCCAGCAAGAATACAGGGGATTATGGCTACACCTTC. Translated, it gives CASKNTGDYGYTF.

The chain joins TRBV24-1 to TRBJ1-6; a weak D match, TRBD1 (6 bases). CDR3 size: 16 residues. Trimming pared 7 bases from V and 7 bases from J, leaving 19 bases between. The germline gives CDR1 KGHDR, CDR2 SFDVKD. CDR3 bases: TGTGCCACCAGCCCGCCGAACAGGGTAGAAAATTCACCCCTCCACTTT. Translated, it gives CATSPPNRVENSPLHF.

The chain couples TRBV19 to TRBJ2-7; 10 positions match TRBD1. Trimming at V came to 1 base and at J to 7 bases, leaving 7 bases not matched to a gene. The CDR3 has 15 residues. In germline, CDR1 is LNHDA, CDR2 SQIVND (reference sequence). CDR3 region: CASSIGGTGVFEQYF. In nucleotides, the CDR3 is TGTGCCAGTAGTATAGGCGGGACAGGGGTTTTTGAGCAGTACTTC.

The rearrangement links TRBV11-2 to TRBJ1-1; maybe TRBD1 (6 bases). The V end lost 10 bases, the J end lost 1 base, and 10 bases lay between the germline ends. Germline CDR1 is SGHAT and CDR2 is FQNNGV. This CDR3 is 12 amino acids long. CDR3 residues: CATRQANTEAFF. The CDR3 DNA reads TGTGCCACACGACAGGCGAACACTGAAGCTTTCTTT.

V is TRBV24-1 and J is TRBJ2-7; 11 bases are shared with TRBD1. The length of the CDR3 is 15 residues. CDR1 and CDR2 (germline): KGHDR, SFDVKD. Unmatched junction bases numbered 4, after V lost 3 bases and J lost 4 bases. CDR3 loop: CATSDPGQGEYEQYF. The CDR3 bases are TGTGCCACCAGTGATCCGGGACAGGGGGAATACGAGCAGTACTTC.

The CDR3 DNA sequence: TGTGCCAGCAGTCAGACAGAGAACACTGAAGCTTTCTTT. Its protein product is CASSQTENTEAFF. The V call is TRBV7-6, the J call TRBJ1-1, with TRBD1 as a possible D gene (5 bases). CDR1 and CDR2 from the germline V gene are SGHVS and FNYEAQ. CDR3 length: 13 amino acids. Trimming removed 6 bases at V and 1 base at J, with 9 bases between.

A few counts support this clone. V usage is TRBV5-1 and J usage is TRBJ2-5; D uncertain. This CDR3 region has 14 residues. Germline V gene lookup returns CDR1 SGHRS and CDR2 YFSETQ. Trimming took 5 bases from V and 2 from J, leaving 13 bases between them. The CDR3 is CASRSSQLQETQYF. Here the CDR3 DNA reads TGCGCCAGCAGGTCATCCCAGTTACAAGAGACCCAGTACTTC.